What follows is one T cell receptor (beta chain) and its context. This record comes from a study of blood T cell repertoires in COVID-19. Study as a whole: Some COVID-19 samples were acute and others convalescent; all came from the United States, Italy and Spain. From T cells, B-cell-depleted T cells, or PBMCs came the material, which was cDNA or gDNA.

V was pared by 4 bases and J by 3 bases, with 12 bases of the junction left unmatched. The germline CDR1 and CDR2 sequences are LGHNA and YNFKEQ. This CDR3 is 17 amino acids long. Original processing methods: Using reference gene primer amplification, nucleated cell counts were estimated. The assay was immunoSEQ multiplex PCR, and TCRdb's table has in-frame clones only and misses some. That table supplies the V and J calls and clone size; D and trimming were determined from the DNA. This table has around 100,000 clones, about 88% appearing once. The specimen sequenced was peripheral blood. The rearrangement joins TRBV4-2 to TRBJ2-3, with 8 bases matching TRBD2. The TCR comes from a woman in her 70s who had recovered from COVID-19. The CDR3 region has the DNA TGTGCCAGCAGCCCGCGACGGGGGGGCGGGGGGACAGATACGCAGTATTTT. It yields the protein CASSPRRGGGGTDTQYF.